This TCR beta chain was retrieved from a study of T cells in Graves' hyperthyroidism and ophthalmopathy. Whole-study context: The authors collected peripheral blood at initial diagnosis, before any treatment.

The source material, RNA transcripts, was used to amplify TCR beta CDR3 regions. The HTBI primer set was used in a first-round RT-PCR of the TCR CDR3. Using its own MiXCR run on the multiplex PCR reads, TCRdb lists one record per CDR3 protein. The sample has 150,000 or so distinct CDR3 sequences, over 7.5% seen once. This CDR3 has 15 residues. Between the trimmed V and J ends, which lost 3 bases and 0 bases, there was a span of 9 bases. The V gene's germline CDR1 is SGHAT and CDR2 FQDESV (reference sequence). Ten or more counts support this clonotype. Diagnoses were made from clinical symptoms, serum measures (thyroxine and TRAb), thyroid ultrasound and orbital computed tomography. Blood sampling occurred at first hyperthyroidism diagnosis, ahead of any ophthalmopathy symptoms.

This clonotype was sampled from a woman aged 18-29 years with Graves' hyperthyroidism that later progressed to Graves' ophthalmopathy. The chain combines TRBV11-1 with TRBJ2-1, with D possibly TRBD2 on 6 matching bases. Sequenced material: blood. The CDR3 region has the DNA TGTGCCAGCAGCTTTAGCGGTGGCTCCTACAATGAGCAGTTCTTC. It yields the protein CASSFSGGSYNEQFF. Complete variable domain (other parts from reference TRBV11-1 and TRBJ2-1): EAEVAQSPRYKITEKSQAVAFWCDPISGHATLYWYRQILGQGPELLVQFQDESVVDDSQLPKDRFSAERLKGVDSTLKIQPAELGDSAMYLCASSFSGGSYNEQFFGPGTRLTVL.